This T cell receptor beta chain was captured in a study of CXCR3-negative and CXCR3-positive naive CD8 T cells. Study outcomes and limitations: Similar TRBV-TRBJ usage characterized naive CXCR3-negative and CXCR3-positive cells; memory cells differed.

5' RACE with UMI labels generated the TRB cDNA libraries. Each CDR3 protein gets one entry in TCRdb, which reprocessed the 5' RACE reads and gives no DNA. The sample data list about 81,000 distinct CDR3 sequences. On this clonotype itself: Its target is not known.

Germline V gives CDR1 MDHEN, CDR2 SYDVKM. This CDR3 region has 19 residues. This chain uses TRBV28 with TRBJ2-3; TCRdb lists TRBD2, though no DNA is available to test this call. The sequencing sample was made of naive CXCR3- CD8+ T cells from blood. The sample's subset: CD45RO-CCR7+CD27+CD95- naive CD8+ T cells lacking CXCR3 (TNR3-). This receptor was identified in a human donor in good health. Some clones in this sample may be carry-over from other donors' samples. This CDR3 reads CASSLPLPGLAGGTDTQYF. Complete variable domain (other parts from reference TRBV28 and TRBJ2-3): DVKVTQSSRYLVKRTGEKVFLECVQDMDHENMFWYRQDPGLGLRLIYFSYDVKMKEKGDIPEGYSVSREKKERFSLILESASTNQTSMYLCASSLPLPGLAGGTDTQYFGPGTRLTVL.